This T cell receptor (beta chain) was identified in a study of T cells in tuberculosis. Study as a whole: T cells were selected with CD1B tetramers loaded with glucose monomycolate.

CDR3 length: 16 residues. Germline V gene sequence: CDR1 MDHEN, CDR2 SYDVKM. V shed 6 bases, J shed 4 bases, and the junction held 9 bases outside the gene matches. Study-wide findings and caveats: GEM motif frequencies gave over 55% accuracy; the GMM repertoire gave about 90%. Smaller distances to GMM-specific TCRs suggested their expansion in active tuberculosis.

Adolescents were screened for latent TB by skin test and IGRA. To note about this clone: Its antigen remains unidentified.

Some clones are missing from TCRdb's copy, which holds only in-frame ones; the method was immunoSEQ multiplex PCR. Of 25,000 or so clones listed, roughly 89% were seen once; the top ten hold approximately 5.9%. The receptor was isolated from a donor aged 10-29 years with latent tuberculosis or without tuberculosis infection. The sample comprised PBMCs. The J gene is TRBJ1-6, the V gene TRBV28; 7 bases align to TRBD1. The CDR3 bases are TGTGCCAGCAGCGCCCGGGACAGTCCTTATAATTCACCCCTCCACTTT. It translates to CASSARDSPYNSPLHF.